This TCR beta chain comes out of a study of blood T cell repertoires in COVID-19. Some clones are missing from TCRdb's copy, which holds only in-frame ones; the method was immunoSEQ multiplex PCR. Of a few hundred thousand clones listed, over 75% are singletons. CDR3 length: 15 amino acids. Trimming took 4 bases from V and 3 from J, leaving 10 bases between them. CDR1 is ENHRY and CDR2 is SYGVKD in the germline V gene. The TCR was taken from a human donor in a cohort sampled during active COVID-19. What was sequenced was peripheral blood. V and J are TRBV10-3 and TRBJ1-6; D is possibly TRBD1 (5 bases). The CDR3 spells CAISGGGGYNSPLHF. CDR3 DNA: TGTGCCATCAGTGGGGGGGGAGGCTATAATTCACCCCTCCACTTT.